This entry lists 8 T cell receptor beta chains sequenced from one sample in a study of regulatory T cells in long-lasting Graves disease. Building the TCR beta libraries relied on iRepertoire HTBI primers, and CDR3 regions underwent Arm-PCR. One entry per CDR3 protein results from TCRdb running MiXCR on the multiplex PCR reads. The sample records about 310,000 distinct CDR3 sequences, approximately 20% being singletons. Time point given: persistent/refractory GD, antithyroid drugs over 5 years with positive TRAb. From RNA extracted from PBMCs, the TCR library was made. Material: peripheral blood mononuclear cells (PBMCs), obtained when the disease was refractory, from a patient treated with antithyroid drugs. All receptors derive from a female donor with Graves disease.

The V and J genes are TRBV6-1 and TRBJ2-3; 9 bases fit TRBD1. The CDR3 extends over 15 amino acids. Unmatched junction bases numbered 5, after V lost 6 bases and J lost 1 base. Germline CDR1 MNHNS, CDR2 SASEGT. CDR3 sequence (DNA): TGTGCCAGCAGCGAACGGGACAGGGGCACAGATACGCAGTATTTT. It encodes CASSERDRGTDTQYF.

This clonotype was detected many times. This chain's CDR3 is CATTFRQGHGYTF. The CDR3 bases are TGTGCCACCACCTTCCGACAGGGGCATGGCTACACCTTC. The rearrangement joins TRBV3-1 to TRBJ1-2; 8 bases map to TRBD1. Germline V gene lookup returns CDR1 LGHDT and CDR2 YNNKEL (reference sequence). The V segment lost 10 bases and the J segment 6 bases; nucleotides outside the gene matches: 10. This CDR3 comprises 13 residues. Full variable domain (missing parts from reference TRBV3-1 and TRBJ1-2): DTAVSQTPKYLVTQMGNDKSIKCEQNLGHDTMYWYKQDSKKFLKIMFSYNNKELIINETVPNRFSPKSPDKAHLNLHINSLELGDSAVYFCATTFRQGHGYTFGSGTRLTVV.

The chain couples TRBV19 to TRBJ2-6; D call uncertain. Trimming removed 1 base from V and 1 base from J, with 8 bases in between. The CDR3 has 16 residues. Per germline, CDR1 LNHDA and CDR2 SQIVND (reference sequence). CDR3 nucleotides: TGTGCCAGTAGTATAGTTTTCGCATCTGGGGCCAACGTCCTGACTTTC. It translates to CASSIVFASGANVLTF. Variable domain in full (rest from reference TRBV19 and TRBJ2-6): DGGITQSPKYLFRKEGQNVTLSCEQNLNHDAMYWYRQDPGQGLRLIYYSQIVNDFQKGDIAEGYSVSREKKESFPLTVTSAQKNPTAFYLCASSIVFASGANVLTFGAGSRLTVL.

This clonotype was seen ten or more times. This chain links TRBV29-1 with TRBJ1-2; 7 bases line up with TRBD1. The germline V gene has CDR1 SQVTM and CDR2 ANQGSEA. Trimming at V came to 5 bases and at J to 8 bases, leaving 14 bases not matched to a gene. The CDR3 sequence is 14 residues long. CDR3 DNA sequence: TGCAGCGTTCAGGAACAAGACAGGGCTGGCGGCTACACCTTC. It specifies CSVQEQDRAGGYTF. The variable domain in full, completed from reference TRBV29-1 and TRBJ1-2, reads SAVISQKPSRDICQRGTSLTIQCQVDSQVTMMFWYRQQPGQSLTLIATANQGSEATYESGFVIDKFPISRPNLTFSTLTVSNMSPEDSSIYLCSVQEQDRAGGYTFGSGTRLTVV.

Only a few counts were recorded for this clonotype. The chain has TRBV27 and TRBJ2-2, with 10 bases matching TRBD2. This CDR3 region has 16 residues. In germline, CDR1 is MNHEY, CDR2 SMNVEV (reference sequence). V gave up 3 bases and J gave up 8 bases; unmatched junction bases: 9. CDR3 nucleotides: TGTGCCAGCAGTTTGTCTAGCGGGAGTTTCGGGGGGGAGCTGTTTTTT. It translates to CASSLSSGSFGGELFF.

The chain uses TRBV6-2 or TRBV6-3 and TRBJ1-5; no clear D. The CDR3 runs to 16 residues. The germline gives CDR1 MNHEY, CDR2 SVGEGT. The germline V and J ends were trimmed by 5 bases and 0 bases, with 14 bases remaining between them. The CDR3 DNA sequence: TGTGCCAGCAGTGATGGTCAGCCTAATAGCAATCAGCCCCAGCATTTT. It yields the protein CASSDGQPNSNQPQHF.

This clonotype was counted at least ten times. The chain links TRBV28 to TRBJ2-5; tentative D call: TRBD1 (5 bases). The CDR3 extends over 14 amino acids. V was shortened by 3 bases and J by 2 bases, with 10 bases between the two germline ends. CDR1 and CDR2 (germline): MDHEN, SYDVKM. This CDR3 is CASSFDRLQETQYF. CDR3 DNA: TGTGCCAGCAGTTTCGACAGACTTCAAGAGACCCAGTACTTC.

This clonotype was seen at least ten times. The V gene is TRBV20-1, the J gene TRBJ2-7; 7 positions agree with TRBD1. The germline V gene has CDR1 DFQATT and CDR2 SNEGSKA (reference sequence). CDR3 size: 13 residues. Trimming removed 6 bases from V and 6 bases from J; junction bases left unmatched: 11. CDR3 DNA sequence: TGCAGTGCCACACAGGGGTATAAAGGCGAGCAGTACTTC. It yields the protein CSATQGYKGEQYF.